The entry that follows covers one T cell receptor (beta chain) sequence. With 2 bases removed from V and 2 bases from J, the gap between germline ends came to 8 bases. Looked up from germline, CDR1 is SGHDT and CDR2 is YYEEEE. The CDR3 extends over 14 amino acids. These data come from a study of cytotoxic CD8 clonotypes in ibrutinib-treated CLL. At the level of the study: There were 11 relapsed/refractory patients and about 15 treatment-naive patients, and 17 to 18 were IGHV unmutated.

Here immunoSEQ multiplex PCR was the method, and the copy in TCRdb shows in-frame clones only, minus some. The repertoire holds 250,000 to 350,000 clones, with 60% to 80% as singletons. The specimen comprised PBMCs, sampled at disease progression, from a patient treated with ibrutinib. This chain joins TRBV5-6 and TRBJ1-5; no reliable D call. The receptor was derived from a human donor with chronic lymphocytic leukemia. CDR3 region: CASSLRVGNQPQHF. The CDR3 bases are TGTGCCAGCAGCTTAAGGGTGGGCAATCAGCCCCAGCATTTT. Based on the CDR3 plus reference TRBV5-6 and TRBJ1-5, the full variable domain is DAGVTQSPTHLIKTRGQQVTLRCSPKSGHDTVSWYQQALGQGPQFIFQYYEEEERQRGNFPDRFSGHQFPNYSSELNVNALLLGDSALYLCASSLRVGNQPQHFGDGTRLSIL.